These 2 T cell receptor beta chains originate from one sample sequenced in a study of blood T cell repertoires in COVID-19 (dated by TCRdb to 2020 to 2021). Library preparation used the immunoSEQ multiplex PCR assay. Held by TCRdb, this immuneACCESS table contains in-frame sequences only and omits some clones. Under half of the omission traces to an unresolved V gene where checked; the cause of the rest is unknown. The sample yields 65,000 to 70,000 clones; roughly three quarters were counted once. About 15% of the sample is in the top ten clones. The sequenced material came from peripheral blood. The receptors were sampled from a man in his sixties with acute or convalescent COVID-19.

The genes are TRBV9 and TRBJ2-2; 9 nucleotides match TRBD1. This CDR3 has 17 residues. Germline V gene sequence: CDR1 SGDLS, CDR2 YYNGEE. The ends lost 2 bases at V and 4 bases at J; junction bases unmatched: 9. CDR3 DNA: TGTGCCAGCAGCGTCTCGTGGGGACAGGGACCCACCGGGGAGCTGTTTTTT. Translated: CASSVSWGQGPTGELFF.

This chain links TRBV20-1 with TRBJ1-2; 7 bases agree with TRBD1. This CDR3 has 13 residues. V trimming: 3 bases; J trimming: 5 bases; junction bases outside the gene matches: 6. Germline values: CDR1 DFQATT, CDR2 SNEGSKA (reference sequence). In DNA form, the CDR3 reads TGCAGTGCTAGTAACAGGGGCGCTTATGGCTACACCTTC. Amino acid sequence: CSASNRGAYGYTF.